Listed below are T cell receptor beta chains from one sample, sequenced in a study of cytomegalovirus exposure and HLA in healthy donors. Sequencing was performed with immunoSEQ multiplex PCR; in TCRdb, only in-frame clones are kept and a portion is missing. The sample records fewer than 120,000 clones, about three quarters being singletons. Sequencing used PBMCs. The receptors stem from a woman aged 25-40 years in good health and CMV-seronegative. CDR3s include the opening cysteine and the closing phenylalanine or tryptophan. Each record gives: D gene, clone size, V gene, J gene, CDR3 DNA, CDR3 protein. A D gene is named only where the DNA matches it firmly. Some rows have no size entry. The others give once, few or many, or a class for an expanded clone.

D: TRBD1; size: NA; V: TRBV10-3; J: TRBJ1-2; DNA: TGTGCCATCAGTGGAGTGAACGAGAGGGGGCATTTCTATGGCTACACCTTC; CDR3: CAISGVNERGHFYGYTF
D: NA; size: NA; V: TRBV6-5; J: TRBJ2-5; DNA: TGTGCCAGCAGTCCAAGCACTGGGGGCAAGACCCAGTACTTC; CDR3: CASSPSTGGKTQYF
D: NA; size: few; V: TRBV29-1; J: TRBJ2-2; DNA: TGCAGCGTTGAGGACCCCGGGACACGGAACACCGGGGAGCTGTTTTTT; CDR3: CSVEDPGTRNTGELFF
D: NA; size: NA; V: TRBV6-5; J: TRBJ2-5; DNA: TGTGCCAGCGGCACGGGAGTGGAGGAGACCCAGTACTTC; CDR3: CASGTGVEETQYF
D: NA; size: NA; V: TRBV9; J: TRBJ2-2; DNA: TGTGCCAGCAGCGTAGGCCCTCACATATTAACCGGGGAGCTGTTTTTT; CDR3: CASSVGPHILTGELFF
D: TRBD2; size: few; V: TRBV28; J: TRBJ2-7; DNA: TGTGCCAGCAGTTTGGTGCTAGCGGGAGTCGAGCAGTACTTC; CDR3: CASSLVLAGVEQYF
D: NA; size: NA; V: TRBV5-1; J: TRBJ2-2; DNA: TGCGCCAGCCGCGGGGAACCGAACACCGGGGAGCTGTTTTTT; CDR3: CASRGEPNTGELFF
D: NA; size: once; V: TRBV13; J: TRBJ2-7; DNA: TGTGCCAGCAGCTTAAGGGGGACCGGGGCCTACGAGCAGTACTTC; CDR3: CASSLRGTGAYEQYF
D: TRBD2; size: few; V: TRBV6-4; J: TRBJ2-3; DNA: TGTGCCAGCAGTGACGCGGGGGGGCCAGATACGCAGTATTTT; CDR3: CASSDAGGPDTQYF
D: NA; size: NA; V: TRBV7-3; J: TRBJ1-1; DNA: TGTGCCAGCAGCCCGGGGGAAAGAGGGGAAGCTTTCTTT; CDR3: CASSPGERGEAFF
D: TRBD2; size: NA; V: TRBV11-2; J: TRBJ2-6; DNA: TGTGCCAGCAGCTCAACTAGCGGGGGTCTCTCTGGGGCCAACGTCCTGACTTTC; CDR3: CASSSTSGGLSGANVLTF
D: TRBD1; size: NA; V: TRBV30; J: TRBJ1-2; DNA: TGTGCCTGGAGTGTTTCCCGGACAGGGCTCTATGGCTACACCTTC; CDR3: CAWSVSRTGLYGYTF
D: NA; size: NA; V: TRBV15; J: TRBJ1-5; DNA: TGTGCCACCAGCAGTGGACATACCAATCAGCCCCAGCATTTT; CDR3: CATSSGHTNQPQHF
D: TRBD2; size: NA; V: TRBV4-3; J: TRBJ2-5; DNA: TGCGCCAGCAGCCAAGGACTAGCGGGGGGCCTTTCAGGGGAGACCCAGTACTTC; CDR3: CASSQGLAGGLSGETQYF
D: NA; size: once; V: TRBV6-5; J: TRBJ2-7; DNA: TGTGCCAGCAGTTACAGGGGGTGGGAAGAGCAGTACTTC; CDR3: CASSYRGWEEQYF
D: NA; size: NA; V: TRBV10-3; J: TRBJ2-7; DNA: TGTGCCATTTCTTTCGCCGACAGGCGCACCCACGAGCAGTACTTC; CDR3: CAISFADRRTHEQYF
D: NA; size: NA; V: TRBV9; J: TRBJ1-5; DNA: TGTGCCAGCAGCGTAGGAGGAGACAATCAGCCCCAGCATTTT; CDR3: CASSVGGDNQPQHF
D: TRBD1; size: NA; V: TRBV11-1; J: TRBJ1-1; DNA: TGTGCCAGCAGCCCTCAGCCAGGACAGGGCTCCACTGAAGCTTTCTTT; CDR3: CASSPQPGQGSTEAFF
D: TRBD2; size: NA; V: TRBV11-2; J: TRBJ2-1; DNA: TGTGCCAGCAGCTTACGACTAGCGGGGGTGAGGAATGAGCAGTTCTTC; CDR3: CASSLRLAGVRNEQFF
D: TRBD1; size: few; V: TRBV6-1; J: TRBJ1-1; DNA: TGTGCCAGTAGCGGGACAGAGAATCTTGAAGCTTTCTTT; CDR3: CASSGTENLEAFF
D: NA; size: NA; V: TRBV27; J: TRBJ1-2; DNA: TGTGCCAGCAGTGCTGTTGGGACTGGCAGAAGAGGCTACACCTTC; CDR3: CASSAVGTGRRGYTF
D: TRBD2; size: NA; V: TRBV2; J: TRBJ2-1; DNA: TGTGCCAGCAGGGTAAGACTAGCGGACAATGAGCAGTTCTTC; CDR3: CASRVRLADNEQFF
D: NA; size: few; V: TRBV15; J: TRBJ2-6; DNA: TGTGCCACCAGCCGGAACTATAACACGGAGGTGAGCTCTGGGGCCAACGTCCTGACTTTC; CDR3: CATSRNYNTEVSSGANVLTF
D: TRBD1; size: NA; V: TRBV2; J: TRBJ1-4; DNA: TGTGCCAGCAGTGAAGCCGGGACAGGGGCTGAAAAACTGTTTTTT; CDR3: CASSEAGTGAEKLFF
D: TRBD1; size: once; V: TRBV29-1; J: TRBJ2-7; DNA: TGCAGCGCCGGGACAGGGGAGTACGAGCAGTACTTC; CDR3: CSAGTGEYEQYF
D: NA; size: NA; V: TRBV5-1; J: TRBJ1-4; DNA: TGCGCCAGCAGCTTGGACAGAGCAACTAATGAAAAACTGTTTTTT; CDR3: CASSLDRATNEKLFF
D: TRBD1; size: NA; V: TRBV30; J: TRBJ1-6; DNA: TGTGCCTGGCAACAGGGGGCGCGAAATTCACCCCTCCACTTT; CDR3: CAWQQGARNSPLHF
D: TRBD1; size: NA; V: TRBV4-3; J: TRBJ2-7; DNA: TGCGCCAGCAGCCAGACAGGGGGCGCCCGTGAGCAGTACTTC; CDR3: CASSQTGGAREQYF
D: NA; size: NA; V: TRBV28; J: TRBJ2-7; DNA: TGTGCCAGCAGTTCTTACTACGAGCAGTACTTC; CDR3: CASSSYYEQYF
D: TRBD2; size: NA; V: TRBV19; J: TRBJ2-1; DNA: TGTGCCAGTACGGGCAGCGGGGGGGACAATGAGCAGTTCTTC; CDR3: CASTGSGGDNEQFF
D: TRBD1; size: NA; V: TRBV6-5; J: TRBJ2-7; DNA: TGTGCCAGCAGGACGACAGGGGAGGCGAACTACGAGCAGTACTTC; CDR3: CASRTTGEANYEQYF
D: NA; size: NA; V: TRBV7-2; J: TRBJ1-5; DNA: TGTGCCAGCAGCTTAGAGGGGAATAGCAATCAGCCCCAGCATTTT; CDR3: CASSLEGNSNQPQHF
D: NA; size: NA; V: TRBV15; J: TRBJ2-5; DNA: TGTGCCACCAGCAGAGATGAGCACAGGCAAGAGACCCAGTACTTC; CDR3: CATSRDEHRQETQYF
D: TRBD1; size: few; V: TRBV4-1; J: TRBJ1-1; DNA: TGCGCCAGCAGCCAAGGTCGAGGGGGCAGGACGGCTGAAGCTTTCTTT; CDR3: CASSQGRGGRTAEAFF
D: TRBD2; size: once; V: TRBV30; J: TRBJ2-7; DNA: TGTGCCTGGAGTGTAACGGGGGGGAGTGAGCAGTACTTC; CDR3: CAWSVTGGSEQYF
D: TRBD1; size: few; V: TRBV5-8; J: TRBJ1-4; DNA: TGTGCCAGCACCCTCTTACAGGGGGCGAGTGAAAAACTGTTTTTT; CDR3: CASTLLQGASEKLFF
D: NA; size: few; V: TRBV6-1; J: TRBJ2-7; DNA: TGTGCCAGCAGTGAAGCGGCGAGGGACAAAGAATACGAGCAGTACTTC; CDR3: CASSEAARDKEYEQYF
D: TRBD1; size: few; V: TRBV10-2; J: TRBJ1-1; DNA: TGCGCCAGCAGTGGAACAGGGGGCCAAGCTTTCTTT; CDR3: CASSGTGGQAFF
D: NA; size: NA; V: TRBV10-3; J: TRBJ1-1; DNA: TGTGCCATCAGTGATTCAGACAACCCTCTAAGGTGGCTCAGGGACACTGAAGCTTTCTTT; CDR3: CAISDSDNPLRWLRDTEAFF
D: NA; size: once; V: TRBV6-4; J: TRBJ1-5; DNA: TGTGCCATCCGAGGCTATGGTCGTTTCAATCAGCCCCAGCATTTT; CDR3: CAIRGYGRFNQPQHF
D: NA; size: NA; V: TRBV18; J: TRBJ1-1; DNA: TGTGCCAGCTCACCCTTGGACAGTTTGAACACTGAAGCTTTCTTT; CDR3: CASSPLDSLNTEAFF
D: NA; size: few; V: TRBV18; J: TRBJ1-1; DNA: TGTGCCAGCTCACGCCTCCTCGGGGGGCCAGTGAACACTGAAGCTTTCTTT; CDR3: CASSRLLGGPVNTEAFF
D: NA; size: NA; V: TRBV28; J: TRBJ1-6; DNA: TGTGCCAGCAGTACGACGACAGTCAATTCACCCCTCCACTTT; CDR3: CASSTTTVNSPLHF
D: NA; size: NA; V: TRBV6-5; J: TRBJ2-7; DNA: TGTGCCAGCAGTTACTCGTTTACAGGGAGCTCCTACGAGCAGTACTTC; CDR3: CASSYSFTGSSYEQYF
D: NA; size: NA; V: TRBV29-1; J: TRBJ1-1; DNA: TGCAGCGTTAACCCCCCACTCACTGAAGCTTTCTTT; CDR3: CSVNPPLTEAFF
D: NA; size: once; V: TRBV27; J: TRBJ1-1; DNA: TGTGCCAGCAGTTTATCGGGACATAGTGAAGCTTTCTTT; CDR3: CASSLSGHSEAFF
D: TRBD1; size: NA; V: TRBV7-8; J: TRBJ1-5; DNA: TGTGCCAGCAGTTCCCAGGCACAGGGGGCCCAGTTGGCCCAGCATTTT; CDR3: CASSSQAQGAQLAQHF
D: NA; size: NA; V: TRBV27; J: TRBJ2-2; DNA: TGTGCCAGCCAGACAGGGAACACCGGGGAGCTGTTTTTT; CDR3: CASQTGNTGELFF
D: NA; size: few; V: TRBV7-6; J: TRBJ2-1; DNA: TGTGCCAGCAGCTCTACCGGGAGTGGGCTCAATGAGCAGTTCTTC; CDR3: CASSSTGSGLNEQFF
D: TRBD1; size: NA; V: TRBV30; J: TRBJ2-7; DNA: TGTGCCTGGAGCGGGGACAGTATCTCCTACGAGCAGTACTTC; CDR3: CAWSGDSISYEQYF
D: TRBD1; size: few; V: TRBV14; J: TRBJ1-2; DNA: TGTGCCAGCAGCCCATCCTTGGGACAGGGGGACCTTAACTATGGCTACACCTTC; CDR3: CASSPSLGQGDLNYGYTF
D: TRBD1; size: NA; V: TRBV7-9; J: TRBJ2-4; DNA: TGTGCCAGCAGCCGGACAGGTCCCAAAAACATTCAGTACTTC; CDR3: CASSRTGPKNIQYF
D: TRBD2; size: NA; V: TRBV2; J: TRBJ2-7; DNA: TGTGCCAGCAGTGAACTTCTAGCGGGAGAGATATACGAGCAGTACTTC; CDR3: CASSELLAGEIYEQYF
D: NA; size: once; V: TRBV5-6; J: TRBJ1-1; DNA: TGTGCCAGCAGCCGTGCAATAGGGGTCACTGAAGCTTTCTTT; CDR3: CASSRAIGVTEAFF
D: NA; size: NA; V: TRBV5-1; J: TRBJ2-3; DNA: TGCGCCAGCAGCTTAGGAGGGGTGCAAGATACGCAGTATTTT; CDR3: CASSLGGVQDTQYF
D: TRBD2; size: NA; V: TRBV7-7; J: TRBJ2-5; DNA: TGTGCCAGCAGCTCTAGCGGGGCCGGGGAGACCCAGTACTTC; CDR3: CASSSSGAGETQYF
D: NA; size: NA; V: TRBV27; J: TRBJ2-2; DNA: TGTGCCAGCTTATCGGCCGGGGAGCTGTTTTTT; CDR3: CASLSAGELFF